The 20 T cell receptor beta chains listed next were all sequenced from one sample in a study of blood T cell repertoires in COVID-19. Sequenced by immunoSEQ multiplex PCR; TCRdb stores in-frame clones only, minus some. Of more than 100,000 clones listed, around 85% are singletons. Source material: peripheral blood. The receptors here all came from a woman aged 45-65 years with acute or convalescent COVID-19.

The CDR3 sequence: CASSPAGYGYTF. Here the CDR3 DNA reads TGTGCCAGCAGCCCCGCGGGGTATGGCTACACCTTC. The genes are TRBV14 and TRBJ1-2; D gene ambiguous. Germline CDR1 is SGHDN and CDR2 is FVKESK. The CDR3 has 12 amino acids. V dropped 4 bases and J dropped 5 bases, with 8 bases sitting between them.

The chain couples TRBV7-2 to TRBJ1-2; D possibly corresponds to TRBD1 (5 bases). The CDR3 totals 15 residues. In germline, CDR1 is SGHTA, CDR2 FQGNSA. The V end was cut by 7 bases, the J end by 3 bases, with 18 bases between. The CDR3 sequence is CASTTDPAGYYGYTF. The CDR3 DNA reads TGTGCCAGCACCACCGATCCGGCAGGGTACTATGGCTACACCTTC.

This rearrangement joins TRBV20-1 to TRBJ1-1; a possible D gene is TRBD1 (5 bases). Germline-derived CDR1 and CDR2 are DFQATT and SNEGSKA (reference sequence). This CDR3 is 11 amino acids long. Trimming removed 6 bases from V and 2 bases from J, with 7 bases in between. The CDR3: CSADSNTEAFF. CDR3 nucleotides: TGCAGTGCCGACAGTAACACTGAAGCTTTCTTT.

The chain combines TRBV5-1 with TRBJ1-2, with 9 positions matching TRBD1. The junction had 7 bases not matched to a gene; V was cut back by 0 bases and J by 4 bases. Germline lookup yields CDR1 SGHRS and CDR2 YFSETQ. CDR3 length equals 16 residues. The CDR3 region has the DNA TGCGCCAGCAGCTTGGGTCCCGGGACAGGGTCCTATGGCTACACCTTC. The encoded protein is CASSLGPGTGSYGYTF.

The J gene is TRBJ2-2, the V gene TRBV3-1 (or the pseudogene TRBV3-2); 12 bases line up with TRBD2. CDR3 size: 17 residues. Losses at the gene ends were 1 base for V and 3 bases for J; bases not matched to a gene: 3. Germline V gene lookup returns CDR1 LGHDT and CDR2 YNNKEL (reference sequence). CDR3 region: CASSQGLAGVDTGELFF. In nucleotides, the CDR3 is TGTGCCAGCAGCCAAGGACTAGCGGGGGTCGACACCGGGGAGCTGTTTTTT.

CDR3 residues: CASSAPGQGSQPQHF. The CDR3 DNA sequence: TGTGCCAGCAGTGCCCCGGGACAGGGATCTCAGCCCCAGCATTTT. This sequence joins TRBV6-6 and TRBJ1-5; TRBD1 agrees at 9 bases. The germline V gene encodes CDR1 MNHNY and CDR2 SVGAGI (reference sequence). The ends lost 5 bases at V and 6 bases at J; junction bases unmatched: 8. This CDR3 spans 15 amino acids.

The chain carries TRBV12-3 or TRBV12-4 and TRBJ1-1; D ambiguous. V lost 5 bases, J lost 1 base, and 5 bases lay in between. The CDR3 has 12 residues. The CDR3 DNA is TGTGCCAGCAGTGAGTGGAACACTGAAGCTTTCTTT. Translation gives CASSEWNTEAFF.

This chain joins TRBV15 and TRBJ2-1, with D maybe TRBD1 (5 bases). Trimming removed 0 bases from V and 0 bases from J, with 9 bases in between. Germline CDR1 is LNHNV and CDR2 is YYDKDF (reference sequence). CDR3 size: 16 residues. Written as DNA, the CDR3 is TGTGCCACCAGCAGAGATAGGGGCAGCTCCTACAATGAGCAGTTCTTC. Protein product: CATSRDRGSSYNEQFF.

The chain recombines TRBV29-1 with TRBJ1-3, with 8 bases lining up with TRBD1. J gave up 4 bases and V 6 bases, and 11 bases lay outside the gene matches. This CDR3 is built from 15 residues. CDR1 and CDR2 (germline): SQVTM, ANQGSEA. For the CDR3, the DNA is TGCAGCGTCAGCCTACAGGACAGGGCCGGAAACACCATATATTTT. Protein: CSVSLQDRAGNTIYF.

The CDR3 is CASTQTAYGYTF. DNA for the CDR3: TGTGCCAGCACTCAGACAGCTTATGGCTACACCTTC. The gene calls are TRBV12-3 or TRBV12-4 and TRBJ1-2, with a possible D match to TRBD1 (5 bases). V was trimmed by 7 bases and J by 5 bases, leaving 11 bases between them. The CDR3 runs to 12 residues.

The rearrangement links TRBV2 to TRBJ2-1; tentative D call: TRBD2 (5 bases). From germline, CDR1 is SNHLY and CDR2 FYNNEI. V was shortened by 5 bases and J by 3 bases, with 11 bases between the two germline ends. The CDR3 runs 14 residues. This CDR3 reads CASSSGIYYNEQFF. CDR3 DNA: TGTGCCAGCAGTTCCGGGATATACTACAATGAGCAGTTCTTC.

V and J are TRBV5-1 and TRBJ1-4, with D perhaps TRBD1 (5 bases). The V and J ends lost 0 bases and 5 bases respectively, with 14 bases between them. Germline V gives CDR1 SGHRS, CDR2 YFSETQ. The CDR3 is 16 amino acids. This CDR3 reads CASSLGLGENNEKLFF. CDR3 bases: TGCGCCAGCAGCTTGGGCTTAGGGGAAAACAATGAAAAACTGTTTTTT.

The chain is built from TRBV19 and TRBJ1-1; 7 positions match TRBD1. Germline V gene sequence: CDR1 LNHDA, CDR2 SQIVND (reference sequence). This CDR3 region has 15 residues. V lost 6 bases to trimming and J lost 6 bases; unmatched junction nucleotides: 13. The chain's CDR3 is CASRGQAVWGAEAFF. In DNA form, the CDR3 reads TGTGCCAGTAGAGGACAGGCAGTTTGGGGCGCTGAAGCTTTCTTT.

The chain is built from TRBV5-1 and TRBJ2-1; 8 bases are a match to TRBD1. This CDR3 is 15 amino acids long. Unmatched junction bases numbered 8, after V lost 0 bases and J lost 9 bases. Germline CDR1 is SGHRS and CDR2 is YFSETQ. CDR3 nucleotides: TGCGCCAGCAGCTTGGGCACAGGGGGGTATAGTGAGCAGTTCTTC. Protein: CASSLGTGGYSEQFF.

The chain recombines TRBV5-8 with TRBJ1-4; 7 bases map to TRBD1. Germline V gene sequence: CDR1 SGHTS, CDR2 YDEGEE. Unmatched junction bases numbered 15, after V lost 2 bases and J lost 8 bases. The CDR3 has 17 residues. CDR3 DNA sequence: TGTGCCAGCAGCTTTGGGGCTGGGTGGCAGGGGGGCGAAAAACTGTTTTTT. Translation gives CASSFGAGWQGGEKLFF.

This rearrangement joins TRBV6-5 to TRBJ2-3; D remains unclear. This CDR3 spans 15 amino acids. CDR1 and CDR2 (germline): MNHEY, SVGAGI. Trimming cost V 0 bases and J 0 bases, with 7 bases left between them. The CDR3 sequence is CASSYSPTSTDTQYF. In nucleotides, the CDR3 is TGTGCCAGCAGTTACTCACCTACTAGCACAGATACGCAGTATTTT.

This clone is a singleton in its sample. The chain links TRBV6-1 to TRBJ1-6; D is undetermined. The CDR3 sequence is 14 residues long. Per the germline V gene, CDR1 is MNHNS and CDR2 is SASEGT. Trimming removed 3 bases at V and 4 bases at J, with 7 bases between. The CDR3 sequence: CASSDSPYNSPLHF. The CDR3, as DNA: TGTGCCAGCAGTGATTCCCCATATAATTCACCCCTCCACTTT.

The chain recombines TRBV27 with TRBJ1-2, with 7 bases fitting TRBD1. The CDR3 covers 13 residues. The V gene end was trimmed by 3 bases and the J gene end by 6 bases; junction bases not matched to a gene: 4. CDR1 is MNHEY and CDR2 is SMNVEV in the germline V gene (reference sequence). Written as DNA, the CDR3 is TGTGCCAGCAGTTTCCTCACAGGGGATGGCTACACCTTC. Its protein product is CASSFLTGDGYTF.

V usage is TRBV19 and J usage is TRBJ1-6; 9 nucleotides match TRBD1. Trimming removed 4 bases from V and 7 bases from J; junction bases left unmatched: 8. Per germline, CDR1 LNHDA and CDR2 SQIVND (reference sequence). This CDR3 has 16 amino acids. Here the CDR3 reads CASSSGTGRGNSPLHF. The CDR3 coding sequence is TGTGCCAGTAGTAGTGGGACAGGGAGGGGAAATTCACCCCTCCACTTT.

CDR3 sequence: CASSRSGGAIMEQFF. The CDR3 DNA reads as TGTGCCAGCAGCCGAAGCGGGGGGGCTATTATGGAGCAGTTCTTC. The chain joins TRBV3-1 (or the pseudogene TRBV3-2) to TRBJ2-1; 10 bases fit TRBD2. Germline trimming cut 4 bases from V and 10 bases from J; bases unmatched to any gene: 10. CDR3 length equals 15 residues. Germline loops: CDR1 LGHDT, CDR2 YNNKEL (reference sequence).